The 32 T cell receptor beta chains in this list originate from one sample, sequenced in a study of vaccination and CD4 T cells after COVID-19. Treatment: roughly 10-day PBMC culture with coronavirus spike peptide pools or control peptides (ViraFEST assay). No cognate antigen is known for these TCRs. The study sequenced cultured CD4+ T cell DNA using the Oncomine TCR Beta short-read assay. TCRdb re-called the PCR reads through MiXCR, storing one row per CDR3 protein. This sample has 20,000 to 25,000 distinct CDR3 sequences, with about 68% found just once. The specimen was CD4+ T cells from blood, cultured in vitro. The origin of the receptors is a human donor who had recovered from COVID-19.

The chain employs TRBV6-1 and TRBJ1-1, with 7 bases that match TRBD1. This CDR3 comprises 16 residues. The germline CDR1 and CDR2 sequences are MNHNS and SASEGT. V shed 5 bases, J shed 1 base, and the junction held 10 bases outside the gene matches. The CDR3 here is CASSPPGQPTNTEAFF. CDR3 bases: TGTGCCAGCAGTCCTCCGGGACAGCCAACGAACACTGAAGCTTTCTTT.

This chain uses TRBV10-2 with TRBJ1-1, with unresolved D. CDR3 size: 14 residues. The ends were cut back, 5 bases at V and 8 bases at J, with 18 bases in the middle. Germline loops: CDR1 WSHSY, CDR2 SAAADI. CDR3 sequence: CASSPTDPGKEAFF. The CDR3 bases are TGCGCCAGCAGTCCGACCGACCCCGGGAAAGAAGCTTTCTTT.

The chain carries TRBV10-3 and TRBJ1-1; TRBD1 aligns across 9 bases. The CDR3 is 14 residues long. Per the germline V gene, CDR1 is ENHRY and CDR2 is SYGVKD. Losses at the gene ends were 6 bases for V and 1 base for J; bases not matched to a gene: 3. CDR3 loop: CAIRPGQGNTEAFF. The CDR3 DNA reads TGTGCCATCAGGCCGGGACAGGGGAACACTGAAGCTTTCTTT.

The V gene is TRBV20-1, the J gene TRBJ2-1; the D gene could be TRBD1 or TRBD2 (5 bases each). Trimming removed 0 bases from V and 0 bases from J, with 12 bases in between. The germline gives CDR1 DFQATT, CDR2 SNEGSKA (reference sequence). The CDR3 covers 16 residues. The CDR3 DNA is TGCAGTGCTAGAGATGGGGGATGGAGCTCCTACAATGAGCAGTTCTTC. Its translation: CSARDGGWSSYNEQFF.

The genes are TRBV6-1 and TRBJ2-2; D not resolved. Between the trimmed V and J ends, which lost 8 bases and 5 bases, there was a span of 15 bases. The germline CDR1 and CDR2 sequences are MNHNS and SASEGT. This CDR3 comprises 14 residues. CDR3 region: CASQLLEATGELFF. CDR3 nucleotide sequence: TGTGCCAGCCAACTGTTAGAGGCGACCGGGGAGCTGTTTTTT.

The V and J genes are TRBV6-1 and TRBJ1-5, with 11 bases identical to TRBD1. The V segment lost 5 bases and the J segment 3 bases; nucleotides outside the gene matches: 12. The CDR3 consists of 18 residues. Germline V CDR1 and CDR2: MNHNS, SASEGT. The CDR3 protein is CASSTRWTGGVDNQPQHF. Here the CDR3 DNA reads TGTGCCAGCAGTACACGATGGACAGGGGGCGTCGACAATCAGCCCCAGCATTTT.

The table lists this clonotype with a few counts. V usage is TRBV2 and J usage is TRBJ1-5; no firm D call. This CDR3 comprises 14 residues. Deletions cut 4 bases from V and 2 bases from J, with 9 bases between. The V gene's germline CDR1 is SNHLY and CDR2 FYNNEI. CDR3 in DNA: TGTGCCAGCAGTGTGAGGGCTGGCAATCAGCCCCAGCATTTT. Its protein is CASSVRAGNQPQHF.

The V call is TRBV20-1, the J call TRBJ1-2; D is possibly TRBD1 (6 bases). Trimming cost V 0 bases and J 2 bases, with 13 bases left between them. CDR1 and CDR2 from the germline V gene are DFQATT and SNEGSKA (reference sequence). CDR3 size: 15 residues. The CDR3 DNA sequence: TGCAGTGCTAGAGATGGGGGCAGACCCAACTATGGCTACACCTTC. Translation gives CSARDGGRPNYGYTF.

The chain combines TRBV12-3 or TRBV12-4 with TRBJ1-6; 7 bases map to TRBD1. V was clipped by 6 bases and J by 3 bases; unmatched bases: 5. The CDR3 extends over 15 amino acids. The CDR3 reads CASSRDSDYNSPLHF. The DNA of the CDR3 is TGTGCCAGCAGCCGGGACAGCGACTATAATTCACCCCTCCACTTT.

The chain is built from TRBV20-1 and TRBJ2-5; D tentatively fits TRBD1 or TRBD2 (6 bases each). Trimming shortened V by 5 bases and J by 5 bases, and 21 bases separated the two germline ends. Germline CDR1 and CDR2: DFQATT and SNEGSKA (reference sequence). This CDR3 is 15 amino acids long. CDR3 nucleotides: TGCAGTGCTCACTTAGGTGTATGGGGGGCGGAGACCCAGTACTTC. This codes for CSAHLGVWGAETQYF.

The rearrangement links TRBV5-6 to TRBJ1-1; D gene unclear. V was cut by 5 bases and J by 1 base, with 24 bases left in between. This CDR3 has 18 amino acids. The V gene's germline CDR1 is SGHDT and CDR2 YYEEEE. CDR3 sequence (DNA): TGTGCCAGCAGTCGGTACGGCCTCTCAACGAGGGAGAACACTGAAGCTTTCTTT. Translated: CASSRYGLSTRENTEAFF.

The J gene is TRBJ2-7, the V gene TRBV2; no definite D call. The CDR3 is 15 residues long. Trimming took 5 bases from V and 0 from J, leaving 14 bases between them. Per germline, CDR1 SNHLY and CDR2 FYNNEI. This CDR3 reads CASSSQASTSYEQYF. The CDR3 nucleotides read TGTGCCAGCAGTTCTCAAGCTTCCACCTCCTACGAGCAGTACTTC.

This chain links TRBV5-3 with TRBJ1-5; no firm D call. TRBV5-3 is an ORF, and what it does is uncertain. V dropped 10 bases and J dropped 0 bases, with 11 bases sitting between them. The CDR3 contains 13 residues. The CDR3 region has the DNA TGTGCCCCAGGAGAAGTTAGCAATCAGCCCCAGCATTTT. Residues: CAPGEVSNQPQHF.

Turning to this clonotype: Mismatch with germline at one junction end may stem from a read error. This chain uses TRBV7-7 with TRBJ1-5; TRBD1 matches at 8 bases. The CDR3 runs to 19 residues. Germline loops: CDR1 SSHAT, CDR2 FNYEAQ (reference sequence). The CDR3 DNA follows: TGTGCTAGCACCTATACCCCGGCAGAGGGACAGGATAGCAATCAGCCCCAGCATTTT. Translating it yields CASTYTPAEGQDSNQPQHF.

This chain connects TRBV6-5 to TRBJ2-7, with D possibly TRBD2 on 5 matching bases. The V end was cut by 0 bases, the J end by 0 bases, with 12 bases between. Germline V gene data show CDR1 as MNHEY and CDR2 as SVGAGI. The CDR3 runs 16 residues. The CDR3 protein is CASSYSWAGASYEQYF. The CDR3 region has the DNA TGTGCCAGCAGTTACTCGTGGGCGGGCGCCTCCTACGAGCAGTACTTC.

The rearrangement joins TRBV27 to TRBJ2-1, with D unresolved. Per germline, CDR1 MNHEY and CDR2 SMNVEV (reference sequence). V dropped 11 bases and J dropped 7 bases, with 18 bases sitting between them. This CDR3 is built from 13 residues. The CDR3 loop is CAARGAPENEQFF. The CDR3 bases are TGTGCCGCTCGAGGCGCTCCCGAGAATGAGCAGTTCTTC.

The chain links TRBV2 to TRBJ1-1; 8 bases map to TRBD1. The CDR3 is 17 residues long. Germline loops: CDR1 SNHLY, CDR2 FYNNEI. The V segment lost 6 bases and the J segment 0 bases; nucleotides outside the gene matches: 12. This CDR3 is CASRRDRNRNLNTEAFF. In nucleotides, the CDR3 is TGTGCCAGCAGACGGGACAGGAATCGTAATTTGAACACTGAAGCTTTCTTT.

The CDR3 nucleotides read TGTGCCAGAGACAGCCTCGGGGGAGAGAGGTATTTT. This sequence encodes CARDSLGGERYF. The gene calls are TRBV2 and TRBJ2-3; D perhaps matches TRBD2 (6 bases). The CDR3 spans 12 residues. CDR1 is SNHLY and CDR2 is FYNNEI in the germline V gene. Between the trimmed V and J ends, which lost 9 bases and 14 bases, there was a span of 21 bases.

This chain uses TRBV27 with TRBJ1-6; D is undetermined. Germline V CDR1 and CDR2: MNHEY, SMNVEV (reference sequence). This CDR3 has 13 residues. V was cut by 3 bases and J by 6 bases, with 6 bases left in between. As DNA, the CDR3 is TGTGCCAGCAGTTTGAGCACTAATTCACCCCTCCACTTT. Residues: CASSLSTNSPLHF.

This clonotype was counted between two and nine times. The chain couples TRBV20-1 to TRBJ1-1; 8 positions agree with TRBD1. Unmatched junction bases numbered 3, after V lost 0 bases and J lost 0 bases. CDR3 length: 15 amino acids. In germline, CDR1 is DFQATT, CDR2 SNEGSKA (reference sequence). CDR3 DNA sequence: TGCAGTGCTAGAGACACGGGACAGGTGAACACTGAAGCTTTCTTT. Protein product: CSARDTGQVNTEAFF.

This CDR3 is CASSQRLAGYNEQFF. The CDR3 nucleotides are TGTGCCAGCAGCCAGCGACTAGCGGGCTACAATGAGCAGTTCTTC. This sequence joins TRBV7-6 and TRBJ2-1; 10 positions agree with TRBD2. This CDR3 is built from 15 residues. The J segment lost 3 bases and the V segment lost 5 bases, leaving 4 bases of the junction unmatched. The germline V gene has CDR1 SGHVS and CDR2 FNYEAQ.

The chain joins TRBV30 to TRBJ2-4, with 7 bases identical to TRBD2. The CDR3 sequence is 16 residues long. CDR1 GTSNPN and CDR2 SVGIG come from the germline V gene (reference sequence). J was trimmed by 3 bases and V by 3 bases; bases with no gene match: 11. For the CDR3, the DNA is TGTGCCTGGAGACCCAGCGGGACGTGGAACAAAAACATTCAGTACTTC. Its protein is CAWRPSGTWNKNIQYF.

The J gene is TRBJ1-2, the V gene TRBV6-2 or TRBV6-3, with D tentatively TRBD1 (6 bases). In germline, CDR1 is MNHEY, CDR2 SVGEGT. With 8 bases removed from V and 5 bases from J, the gap between germline ends came to 21 bases. This CDR3 is 15 amino acids long. The CDR3 loop is CASHLRNRAVYGYTF. Here the CDR3 DNA reads TGTGCCAGCCACCTAAGGAACAGGGCCGTTTATGGCTACACCTTC.

The V gene is TRBV7-2, the J gene TRBJ2-2; unclear D gene. Germline lookup yields CDR1 SGHTA and CDR2 FQGNSA. This CDR3 region has 12 residues. Trimming took 5 bases from V and 6 from J, leaving 7 bases between them. The CDR3 sequence is CASSPPAGELFF. The CDR3 nucleotides are TGTGCCAGCAGCCCTCCGGCCGGGGAGCTGTTTTTT.

The chain couples TRBV7-2 to TRBJ2-2; either TRBD1 or TRBD2 may fit D (5 bases each). This CDR3 contains 15 residues. The germline CDR1 and CDR2 sequences are SGHTA and FQGNSA. Trimming pared 5 bases from V and 0 bases from J, leaving 10 bases between. CDR3: CASSGGQTNTGELFF. The DNA for the CDR3 is TGTGCCAGCAGCGGAGGACAAACGAACACCGGGGAGCTGTTTTTT. The variable domain in full, completed from reference TRBV7-2 and TRBJ2-2, reads GAGVSQSPSNKVTEKGKDVELRCDPISGHTALYWYRQSLGQGLEFLIYFQGNSAPDKSGLPSDRFSAERTGGSVSTLTIQRTQQEDSAVYLCASSGGQTNTGELFFGEGSRLTVL.

V usage is TRBV7-8 and J usage is TRBJ1-6; perhaps TRBD1 as D (6 bases). This CDR3 spans 13 amino acids. From germline, CDR1 is SGHVS and CDR2 FQNEAQ. Trimming pared 4 bases from V and 15 bases from J, leaving 16 bases between. CDR3 protein: CASSSAPGGLLHF. The CDR3 DNA is TGTGCCAGCAGCTCCGCCCCGGGGGGCCTCCTCCACTTT.

This clonotype was counted a single time. J is TRBJ1-2 and V is TRBV7-2; D not certain. Trimming removed 5 bases at V and 7 bases at J, with 11 bases between. In germline, CDR1 is SGHTA, CDR2 FQGNSA. The CDR3 totals 12 residues. CDR3: CASSLGRTGYTF. The CDR3 DNA reads as TGTGCCAGCAGCCTAGGGCGGACTGGCTACACCTTC.

The J gene is TRBJ1-2, the V gene TRBV18; TRBD1 might be the D (5 bases). The CDR3 covers 14 residues. Germline CDR1 and CDR2: KGHSH and LQKENI. Deletions cut 4 bases from V and 5 bases from J, with 14 bases between. The CDR3 region has the DNA TGTGCCAGCTCACTTCCGGGACCGAGATATGGCTACACCTTC. Translated, it gives CASSLPGPRYGYTF.

This clonotype is a singleton in its sample. The chain couples TRBV20-1 to TRBJ2-3; 11 bases map to TRBD2. Per the germline V gene, CDR1 is DFQATT and CDR2 is SNEGSKA (reference sequence). The CDR3 totals 16 residues. J was trimmed by 1 base and V by 1 base; bases with no gene match: 4. The CDR3 spells CSARGQLAGGTDTQYF. CDR3 bases: TGCAGTGCTAGAGGCCAACTAGCGGGAGGCACAGATACGCAGTATTTT.

This clonotype was counted a few times. The chain combines TRBV20-1 with TRBJ2-3; no clear D. This CDR3 spans 13 amino acids. Per germline, CDR1 DFQATT and CDR2 SNEGSKA (reference sequence). The V gene lost 8 bases and the J gene lost 4 bases, with 16 bases spanning the gap. The CDR3 coding sequence is TGCAGTCTGCTAGGGATGCGAGCAGATACGCAGTATTTT. The encoded protein is CSLLGMRADTQYF.

This clonotype appeared a few times. The chain uses TRBV20-1 and TRBJ2-7; D is possibly TRBD1 or TRBD2 (6 bases each). V lost 6 bases and J lost 4, with 13 bases in between. The length of the CDR3 is 12 residues. CDR1 DFQATT and CDR2 SNEGSKA come from the germline V gene (reference sequence). The CDR3 reads CSAPRGGYEQYF. For the CDR3, the DNA is TGCAGTGCGCCGCGAGGGGGGTACGAGCAGTACTTC.

The chain employs TRBV6-2 or TRBV6-3 and TRBJ2-1, with 9 bases lining up with TRBD1. Trimming cost V 10 bases and J 10 bases; bases outside gene matches: 14. The CDR3 sequence is 14 residues long. Germline V CDR1 and CDR2: MNHEY, SVGEGT. The DNA of the CDR3 is TGTGCCACCTCCGGGACAGGGCCCCTGGGGGAGCAGTTCTTC. Its protein is CATSGTGPLGEQFF.